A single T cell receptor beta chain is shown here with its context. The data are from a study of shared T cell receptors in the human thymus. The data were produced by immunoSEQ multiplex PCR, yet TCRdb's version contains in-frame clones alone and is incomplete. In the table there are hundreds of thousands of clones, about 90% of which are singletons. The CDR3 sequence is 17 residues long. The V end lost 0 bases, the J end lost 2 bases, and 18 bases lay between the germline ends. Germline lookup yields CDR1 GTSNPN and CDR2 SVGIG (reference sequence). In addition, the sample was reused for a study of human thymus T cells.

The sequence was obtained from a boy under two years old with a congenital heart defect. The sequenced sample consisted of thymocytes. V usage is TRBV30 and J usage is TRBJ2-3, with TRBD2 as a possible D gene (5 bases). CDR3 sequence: CAWSVLEDRVLTDTQYF. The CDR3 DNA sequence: TGTGCCTGGAGTGTATTGGAGGATCGGGTCCTCACAGATACGCAGTATTTT.